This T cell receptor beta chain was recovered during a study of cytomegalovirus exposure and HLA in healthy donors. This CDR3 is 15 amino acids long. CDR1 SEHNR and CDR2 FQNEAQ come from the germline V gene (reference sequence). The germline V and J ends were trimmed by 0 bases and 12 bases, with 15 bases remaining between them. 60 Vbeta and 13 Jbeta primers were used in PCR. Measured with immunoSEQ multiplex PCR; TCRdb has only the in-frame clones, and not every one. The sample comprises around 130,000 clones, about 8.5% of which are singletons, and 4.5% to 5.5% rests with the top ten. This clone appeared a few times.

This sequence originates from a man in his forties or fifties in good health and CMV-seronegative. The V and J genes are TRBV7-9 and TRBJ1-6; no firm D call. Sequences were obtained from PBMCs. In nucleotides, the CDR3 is TGTGCCAGCAGCTTAGCGCTGCGACTACTAGAACCCCTCCACTTT. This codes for CASSLALRLLEPLHF. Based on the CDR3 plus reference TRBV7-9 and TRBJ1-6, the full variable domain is DTGVSQNPRHKITKRGQNVTFRCDPISEHNRLYWYRQTLGQGPEFLTYFQNEAQLEKSRLLSDRFSAERPKGSFSTLEIQRTEQGDSAMYLCASSLALRLLEPLHFGNGTRLTVT.